A single sample gave rise to the 9 T cell receptor beta chains below, sequenced in a study of beta chain features in type 1 diabetes. Every isolated RNA sample was fully reverse transcribed, so sequencing captured expressed TCRB transcripts. TCRdb's copy holds only in-frame clones and misses some; the assay was immunoSEQ multiplex PCR. The repertoire holds 330,000 or so clones, with 12% to 15% as singletons. Material for sequencing was central memory CD4+ T cells from blood. Receptor source: a man aged 30 to 39 in good health.

J is TRBJ1-2 and V is TRBV6-1, with unresolved D. Germline assignment: CDR1 MNHNS and CDR2 SASEGT. The CDR3 spans 15 residues. V was pared by 4 bases and J by 4 bases, with 16 bases between. This chain's CDR3 is CASSGAIVVPYGYTF. Written as DNA, the CDR3 is TGTGCCAGCAGTGGAGCTATAGTAGTTCCCTATGGCTACACCTTC.

This chain connects TRBV2 to TRBJ1-1, with 9 nucleotides matching TRBD1. V lost 6 bases and J lost 10; bases outside the gene matches: 3. The CDR3 covers 11 residues. CDR1 is SNHLY and CDR2 is FYNNEI in the germline V gene. CDR3: CASSTDRGAFF. The CDR3 DNA reads as TGTGCCAGCAGCACGGACAGGGGAGCTTTCTTT.

This clone has just a few counts. The chain has TRBV7-9 and TRBJ2-5; TRBD1 might be the D (5 bases). This CDR3 is built from 14 residues. Trimming removed 4 bases at V and 1 base at J, with 10 bases between. Germline V gene data show CDR1 as SEHNR and CDR2 as FQNEAQ (reference sequence). CDR3 sequence: CASSYTQAQETQYF. The CDR3 DNA reads TGTGCCAGCAGCTACACACAGGCCCAAGAGACCCAGTACTTC. The whole variable domain, remainder taken from reference TRBV7-9 and TRBJ2-5, is DTGVSQNPRHKITKRGQNVTFRCDPISEHNRLYWYRQTLGQGPEFLTYFQNEAQLEKSRLLSDRFSAERPKGSFSTLEIQRTEQGDSAMYLCASSYTQAQETQYFGPGTRLLVL.

About this clone itself: Other DNA sequences in this sample translate to the same CDR3. This chain joins TRBV7-2 and TRBJ2-5; TRBD2 is a possible D gene (6 bases). The CDR3 totals 13 residues. The V gene's germline CDR1 is SGHTA and CDR2 FQGNSA. V lost 2 bases and J lost 5, with 9 bases in between. CDR3 residues: CASSLSGAETQYF. The CDR3 coding sequence is TGTGCCAGCAGCTTATCGGGAGCGGAGACCCAGTACTTC.

The V and J genes are TRBV9 and TRBJ1-1; TRBD1 might be the D (6 bases). The CDR3 loop spans 13 amino acids. CDR1 is SGDLS and CDR2 is YYNGEE in the germline V gene. Trimming stripped 0 bases from V and 7 bases from J, with 10 bases between. The CDR3: CASSVAEGGEAFF. The CDR3 nucleotides are TGTGCCAGCAGCGTAGCTGAGGGGGGTGAAGCTTTCTTT.

The V call is TRBV7-3, the J call TRBJ1-2, with D unresolved. The CDR3 contains 13 residues. Trimming took off 1 base at V and 10 bases at J, with 13 bases between the two ends. Germline assignment: CDR1 SGHTA and CDR2 FQGTGA. The CDR3 loop is CASSLRKGEDYTF. CDR3 nucleotide sequence: TGTGCCAGCAGCTTAAGAAAGGGAGAGGACTACACCTTC.

This clone was seen at least ten times. This chain joins TRBV5-4 and TRBJ2-4, with D possibly matching TRBD2 (6 bases). This CDR3 has 15 amino acids. V was cut by 4 bases and J by 0 bases, with 11 bases left in between. Germline CDR1 is SGHNT and CDR2 is YYREEE (reference sequence). The CDR3 DNA reads as TGTGCCAGCAGCCCAGAGGGACTAGCCAAAAACATTCAGTACTTC. Protein: CASSPEGLAKNIQYF.

The chain joins TRBV19 to TRBJ2-6, with 10 positions matching TRBD1. The CDR3 extends over 20 amino acids. CDR1 LNHDA and CDR2 SQIVND come from the germline V gene (reference sequence). The trim removed 5 bases at V and 1 base at J, leaving 14 bases unmatched. The DNA of the CDR3 is TGTGCCAGTAGTCCAGAGGACAGGGGGATTCTATCTTCTGGGGCCAACGTCCTGACTTTC. Translating it yields CASSPEDRGILSSGANVLTF.

This clone was counted a few times. The chain couples TRBV7-2 to TRBJ1-2; 10 bases are shared with TRBD1. The junction had 11 bases not matched to a gene; V was cut back by 5 bases and J by 8 bases. The length of the CDR3 is 15 residues. Germline values: CDR1 SGHTA, CDR2 FQGNSA. The CDR3 spells CASSPGTGEGRGYTF. In DNA, the CDR3 is TGTGCCAGCAGCCCCGGGACAGGGGAGGGAAGGGGCTACACCTTC.